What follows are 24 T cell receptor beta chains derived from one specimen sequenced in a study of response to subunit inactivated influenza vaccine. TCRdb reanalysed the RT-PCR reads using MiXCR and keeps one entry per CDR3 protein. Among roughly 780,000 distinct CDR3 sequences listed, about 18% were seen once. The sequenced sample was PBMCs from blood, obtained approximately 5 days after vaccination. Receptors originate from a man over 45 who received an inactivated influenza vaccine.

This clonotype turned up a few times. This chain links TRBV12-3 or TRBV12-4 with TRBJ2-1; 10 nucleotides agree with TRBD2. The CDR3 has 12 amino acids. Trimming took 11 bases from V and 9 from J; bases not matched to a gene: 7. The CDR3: CASGTSEVEQFF. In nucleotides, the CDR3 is TGTGCCTCCGGGACTAGCGAAGTTGAGCAGTTCTTC.

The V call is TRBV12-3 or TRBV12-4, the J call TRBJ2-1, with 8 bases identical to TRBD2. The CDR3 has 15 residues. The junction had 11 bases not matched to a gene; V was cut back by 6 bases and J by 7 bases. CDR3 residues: CASSPSSGAFNEQFF. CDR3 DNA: TGTGCCAGCAGCCCTAGTAGCGGGGCCTTTAATGAGCAGTTCTTC.

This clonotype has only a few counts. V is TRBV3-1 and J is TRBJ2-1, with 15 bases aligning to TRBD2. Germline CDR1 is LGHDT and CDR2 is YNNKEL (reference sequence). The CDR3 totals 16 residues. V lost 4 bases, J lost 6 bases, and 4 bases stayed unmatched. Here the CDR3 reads CASSLRTSGRANEQFF. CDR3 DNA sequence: TGTGCCAGCAGCCTCCGGACTAGCGGGAGGGCCAATGAGCAGTTCTTC.

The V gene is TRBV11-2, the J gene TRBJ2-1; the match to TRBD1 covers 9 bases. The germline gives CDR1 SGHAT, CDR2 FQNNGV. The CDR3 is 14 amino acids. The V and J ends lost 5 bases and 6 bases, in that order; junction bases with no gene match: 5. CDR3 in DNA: TGTGCCAGCAGCCGGGACAGGGCTTTCAATGAGCAGTTCTTC. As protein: CASSRDRAFNEQFF.

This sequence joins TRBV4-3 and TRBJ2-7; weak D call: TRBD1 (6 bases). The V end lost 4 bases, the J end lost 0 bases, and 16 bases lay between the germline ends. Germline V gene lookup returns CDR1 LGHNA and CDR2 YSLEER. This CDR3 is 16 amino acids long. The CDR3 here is CASSRYMTGNSYEQYF. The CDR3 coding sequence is TGCGCCAGCAGCCGGTACATGACAGGAAACTCCTACGAGCAGTACTTC.

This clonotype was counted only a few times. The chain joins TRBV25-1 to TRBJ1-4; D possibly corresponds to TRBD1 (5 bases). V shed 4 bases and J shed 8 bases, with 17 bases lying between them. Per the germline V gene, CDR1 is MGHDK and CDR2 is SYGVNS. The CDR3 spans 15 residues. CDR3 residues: CASSGHLGTEEKLFF. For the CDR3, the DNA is TGTGCCAGCAGTGGCCACCTAGGGACGGAGGAAAAACTGTTTTTT.

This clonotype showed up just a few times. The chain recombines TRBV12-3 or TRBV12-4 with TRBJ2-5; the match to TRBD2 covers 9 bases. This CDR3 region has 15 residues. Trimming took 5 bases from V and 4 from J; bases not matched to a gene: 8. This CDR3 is CASSQQSTSGETQYF. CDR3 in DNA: TGTGCCAGCAGTCAACAATCGACTAGCGGAGAGACCCAGTACTTC.

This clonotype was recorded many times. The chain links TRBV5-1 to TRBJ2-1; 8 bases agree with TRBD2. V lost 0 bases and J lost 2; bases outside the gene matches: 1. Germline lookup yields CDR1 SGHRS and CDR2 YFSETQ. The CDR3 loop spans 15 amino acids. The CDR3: CASSLELAAYNEQFF. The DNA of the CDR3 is TGCGCCAGCAGCTTGGAACTAGCGGCCTACAATGAGCAGTTCTTC.

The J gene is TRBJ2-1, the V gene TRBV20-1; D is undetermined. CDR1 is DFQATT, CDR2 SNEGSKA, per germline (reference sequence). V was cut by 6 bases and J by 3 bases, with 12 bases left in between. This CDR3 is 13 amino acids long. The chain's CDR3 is CSAASRSYNEQFF. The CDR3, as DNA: TGCAGTGCCGCATCCAGGAGCTACAATGAGCAGTTCTTC.

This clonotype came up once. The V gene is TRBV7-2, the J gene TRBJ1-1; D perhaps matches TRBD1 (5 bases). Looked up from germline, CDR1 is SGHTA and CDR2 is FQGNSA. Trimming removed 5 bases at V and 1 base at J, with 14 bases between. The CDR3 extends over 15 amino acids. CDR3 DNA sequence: TGTGCCAGCAGCCTCAATCCTGACAGGAACACTGAAGCTTTCTTT. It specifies CASSLNPDRNTEAFF.

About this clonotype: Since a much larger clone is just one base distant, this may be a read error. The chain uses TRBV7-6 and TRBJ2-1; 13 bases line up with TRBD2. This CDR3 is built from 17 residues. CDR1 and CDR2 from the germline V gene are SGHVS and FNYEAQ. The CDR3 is CSSSPGLAGNIYNEQFF. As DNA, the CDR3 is TGTTCCAGCAGCCCGGGACTAGCGGGGAACATATACAATGAGCAGTTCTTC.

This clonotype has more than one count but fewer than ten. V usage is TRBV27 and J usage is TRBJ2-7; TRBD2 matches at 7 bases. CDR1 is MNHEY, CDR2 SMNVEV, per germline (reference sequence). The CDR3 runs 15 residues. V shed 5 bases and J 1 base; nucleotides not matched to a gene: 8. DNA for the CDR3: TGTGCCAGCAGTCTCGAGGGACTACCGTCCTACGAGCAGTACTTC. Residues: CASSLEGLPSYEQYF.

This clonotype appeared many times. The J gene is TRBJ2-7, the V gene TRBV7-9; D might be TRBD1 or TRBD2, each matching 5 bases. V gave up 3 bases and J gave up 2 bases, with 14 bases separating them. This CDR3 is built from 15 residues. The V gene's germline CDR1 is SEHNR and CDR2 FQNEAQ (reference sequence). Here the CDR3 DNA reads TGTGCCAGCAGCTTTGGACACGGGGTCACCTACGAGCAGTACTTC. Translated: CASSFGHGVTYEQYF.

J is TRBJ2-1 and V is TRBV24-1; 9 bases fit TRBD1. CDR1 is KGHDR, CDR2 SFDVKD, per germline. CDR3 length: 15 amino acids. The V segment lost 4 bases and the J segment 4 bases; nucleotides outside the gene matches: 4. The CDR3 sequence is CATSEGTGRYNEQFF. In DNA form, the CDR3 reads TGTGCCACCAGTGAGGGGACAGGGAGATACAATGAGCAGTTCTTC.

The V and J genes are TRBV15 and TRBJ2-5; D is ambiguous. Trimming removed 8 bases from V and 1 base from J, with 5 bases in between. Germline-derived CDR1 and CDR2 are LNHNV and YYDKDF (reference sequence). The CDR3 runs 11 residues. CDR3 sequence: CATEIQETQYF. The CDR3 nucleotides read TGTGCCACCGAGATCCAAGAGACCCAGTACTTC.

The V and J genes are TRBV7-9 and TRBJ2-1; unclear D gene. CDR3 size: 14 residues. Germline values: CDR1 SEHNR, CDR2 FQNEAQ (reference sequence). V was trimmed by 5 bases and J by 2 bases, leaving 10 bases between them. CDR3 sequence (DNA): TGTGCCAGCAGCCCTAGTCTAGCCTACAATGAGCAGTTCTTC. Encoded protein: CASSPSLAYNEQFF.

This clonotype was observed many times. This chain's CDR3 is CAISGGGGQPQHF. DNA of the CDR3: TGTGCCATCAGTGGGGGTGGCGGTCAGCCCCAGCATTTT. The chain links TRBV10-3 to TRBJ1-5; D gene uncertain. Germline values: CDR1 ENHRY, CDR2 SYGVKD. The CDR3 totals 13 residues. The ends were cut back, 4 bases at V and 6 bases at J, with 10 bases in the middle.

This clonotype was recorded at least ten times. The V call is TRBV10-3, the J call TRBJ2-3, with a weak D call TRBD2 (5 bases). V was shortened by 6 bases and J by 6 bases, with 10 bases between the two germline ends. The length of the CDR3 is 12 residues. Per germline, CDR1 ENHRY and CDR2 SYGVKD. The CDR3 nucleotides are TGTGCCATCAGCTCTAGCTTTGATACGCAGTATTTT. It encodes CAISSSFDTQYF.

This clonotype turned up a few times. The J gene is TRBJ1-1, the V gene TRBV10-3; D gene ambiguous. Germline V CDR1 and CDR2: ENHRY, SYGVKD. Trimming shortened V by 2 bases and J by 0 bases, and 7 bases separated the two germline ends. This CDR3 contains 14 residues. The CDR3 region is CAISEREVNTEAFF. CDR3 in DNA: TGTGCCATCAGTGAGAGGGAGGTGAACACTGAAGCTTTCTTT.

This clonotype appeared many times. In DNA form, the CDR3 reads TGTGCCAGCAGCCAAGTGGGGGAGCAGTTCTTC. Translation gives CASSQVGEQFF. V usage is TRBV4-2 and J usage is TRBJ2-1; D is uncertain. This CDR3 is built from 11 residues. V shed 1 base and J shed 10 bases, with 5 bases lying between them. Germline loops: CDR1 LGHNA, CDR2 YNFKEQ.

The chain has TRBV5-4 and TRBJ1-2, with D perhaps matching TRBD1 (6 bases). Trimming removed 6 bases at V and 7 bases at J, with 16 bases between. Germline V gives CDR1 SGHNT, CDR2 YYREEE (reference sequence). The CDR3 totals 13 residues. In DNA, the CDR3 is TGTGCCAGCACTTCGGGGGCGGGTCGTGGCTACACCTTC. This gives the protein CASTSGAGRGYTF.

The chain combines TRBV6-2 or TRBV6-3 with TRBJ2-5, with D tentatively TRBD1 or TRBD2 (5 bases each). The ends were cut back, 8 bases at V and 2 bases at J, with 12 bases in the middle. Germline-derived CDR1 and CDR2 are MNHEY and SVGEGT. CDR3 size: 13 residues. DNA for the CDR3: TGTGCCAGCTCCGGGACGGAGCAAGAGACCCAGTACTTC. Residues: CASSGTEQETQYF.

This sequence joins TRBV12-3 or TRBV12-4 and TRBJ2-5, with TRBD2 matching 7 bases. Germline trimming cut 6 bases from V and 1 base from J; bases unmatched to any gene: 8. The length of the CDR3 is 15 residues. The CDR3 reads CASSPITGGQETQYF. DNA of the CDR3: TGTGCCAGCAGCCCGATAACGGGGGGCCAAGAGACCCAGTACTTC.

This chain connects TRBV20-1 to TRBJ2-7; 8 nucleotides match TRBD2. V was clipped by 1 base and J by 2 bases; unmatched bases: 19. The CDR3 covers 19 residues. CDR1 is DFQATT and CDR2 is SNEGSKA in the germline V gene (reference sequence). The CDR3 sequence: CSARGRGDIRSGRTYEQYF. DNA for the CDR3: TGCAGTGCTAGAGGTCGAGGGGACATCAGAAGCGGGAGAACCTACGAGCAGTACTTC.